This entry is about one TCR beta chain. What this receptor recognizes is not known. Qualities for individual bases were not recorded, and no much larger clone is one base off. The data were obtained in a study of T cell responses to AZD1222 COVID-19 vaccine (dated by TCRdb to about 2021). Some background on the complete study: AZD1222 recipients with second doses at about 4 weeks or about 12 weeks were pooled, because spike-specific TCR depth and breadth did not differ between schedules. A total of over 230 trial participants underwent TCR sequencing, of whom 207 had received two doses of AZD1222 and around 26 had received two doses of the MenACWY control vaccine. Trial participants were enrolled by age into 18-55, 56-69 and 70-plus year subgroups, with around 140, 26 and 57 TCR-sequenced participants respectively.

General conclusions and limits of the study: Reportedly, almost half of the unique spike-specific TCRs recognized epitopes lying outside the regions that are mutated in the B.1.351 and B.1.1.7 variants. Participants were mostly white British and included more females than males, and it was suggested by the authors that clonal diversity may have been underestimated. The 56-69-year group was small, and its depth increase did not reach significance, likely because of low power. A significant rise in spike-specific TCR breadth and depth was observed after two AZD1222 doses relative to day 0 and relative to MenACWY recipients. Because no day 14 peak-response samples were available, repertoires were characterized only after the peak T cell response. Only 5 to 7 AZD1222 recipients were SARS-CoV-2 seropositive at baseline, limiting conclusions about previously exposed vaccinees. CD4 TCRs associated with the vaccine covered the entire spike protein, and the dominant responses were in regions 160-218 and 743-854.

The time point label on this specimen signifies: baseline before first vaccination. Samples from vaccinated people were obtained from the UK trials COV001 and COV002, which included a single-blind randomized controlled phase 2/3 trial of AZD1222 (ChAdOx1 nCoV-19) in healthy adults. Trial participant PBMC samples were collected at day 0 and day 28 after the second dose for TCRbeta chain sequencing. The CDR3 regions of human TCRbeta chains were analyzed by immunosequencing. On the study's bioinformatics: TCRs in the repertoires were compared against a reference library of SARS-CoV-2-specific TCRs that had been generated with the MIRA antigen-specificity platform. Breadth meant the fraction of unique TCRs that were SARS-CoV-2-associated, whereas depth meant the fraction of total T cells that were SARS-CoV-2-associated. Using the MIRA data, each spike-specific TCR was assigned both to the spike region to which the TCR was reactive and to a CD4 or CD8 class. Log10-transformed breadth and depth values were compared by one-way ANOVA with Sidak's multiple comparisons tests. Not all clones reach the TCRdb copy of this immuneACCESS table, which keeps in-frame sequences only. Checked studies attribute under half of the gap to unresolved V genes and leave the rest unexplained. The DNA gave D and trimming, while V, J and clone size come from that table. The sample data list about 97,000 clones, and about 82% of these were observed just once. 1.4% of the sample rests with the top ten.

Sequences were derived from peripheral blood, sampled on day 0 of AZD1222 vaccination. This receptor was identified in an adult in good health.

The CDR3: CASSLGGSEVFYEQYF. The DNA is as follows: TGTGCCAGCAGCTTAGGAGGTAGCGAGGTATTCTACGAGCAGTACTTC. The chain joins TRBV7-2 to TRBJ2-7, with a tentative D gene TRBD2 over 5 matching bases. The CDR3 has 16 amino acids, counting the end cysteine and phenylalanine. Only the CDR3 portion is preserved as DNA: 48 bases, with reading frame beginning at the first base. CDR1 is given as SGHTA and CDR2 as FQGNSA, both from the germline V gene. Trimming at the junction amounts to 1 base on V and 3 bases on J, and the germline ends lie 16 bases apart. With all but the CDR3 taken from the reference TRBV7-2 and TRBJ2-7 genes, the full variable domain is: GAGVSQSPSNKVTEKGKDVELRCDPISGHTALYWYRQSLGQGLEFLIYFQGNSAPDKSGLPSDRFSAERTGGSVSTLTIQRTQQEDSAVYLCASSLGGSEVFYEQYFGPGTRLTVT.